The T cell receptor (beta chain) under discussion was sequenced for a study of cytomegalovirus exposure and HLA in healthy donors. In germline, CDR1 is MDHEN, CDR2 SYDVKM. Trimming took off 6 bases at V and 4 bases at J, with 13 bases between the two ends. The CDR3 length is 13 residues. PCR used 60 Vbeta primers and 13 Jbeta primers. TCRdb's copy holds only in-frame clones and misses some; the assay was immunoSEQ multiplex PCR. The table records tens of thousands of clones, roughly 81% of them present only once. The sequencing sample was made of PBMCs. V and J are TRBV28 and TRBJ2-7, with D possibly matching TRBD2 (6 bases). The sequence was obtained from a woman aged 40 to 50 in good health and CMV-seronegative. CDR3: CASRAGPRYEQYV. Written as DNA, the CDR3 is TGTGCCAGCAGGGCGGGACCGAGATACGAGCAGTACGTC.